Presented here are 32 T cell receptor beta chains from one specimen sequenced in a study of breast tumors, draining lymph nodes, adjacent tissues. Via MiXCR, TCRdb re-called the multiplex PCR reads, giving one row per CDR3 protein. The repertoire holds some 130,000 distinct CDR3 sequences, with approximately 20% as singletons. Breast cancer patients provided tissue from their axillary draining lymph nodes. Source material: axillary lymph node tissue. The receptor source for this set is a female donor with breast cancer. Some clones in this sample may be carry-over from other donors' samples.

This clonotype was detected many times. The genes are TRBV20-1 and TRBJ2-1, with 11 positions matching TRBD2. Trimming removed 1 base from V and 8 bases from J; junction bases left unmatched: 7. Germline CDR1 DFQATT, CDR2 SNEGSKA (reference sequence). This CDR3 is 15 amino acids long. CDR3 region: CSARATSGSLDEQFF. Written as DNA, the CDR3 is TGCAGTGCTAGAGCCACTAGCGGGAGTCTTGATGAGCAGTTCTTC.

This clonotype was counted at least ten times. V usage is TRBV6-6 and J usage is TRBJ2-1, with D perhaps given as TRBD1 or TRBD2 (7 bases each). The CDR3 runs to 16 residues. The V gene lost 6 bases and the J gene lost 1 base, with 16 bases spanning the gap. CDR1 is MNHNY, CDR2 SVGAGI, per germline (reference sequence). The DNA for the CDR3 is TGTGCCAGCAGGGAGACAGGGAGGGGATCCTACAATGAGCAGTTCTTC. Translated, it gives CASRETGRGSYNEQFF.

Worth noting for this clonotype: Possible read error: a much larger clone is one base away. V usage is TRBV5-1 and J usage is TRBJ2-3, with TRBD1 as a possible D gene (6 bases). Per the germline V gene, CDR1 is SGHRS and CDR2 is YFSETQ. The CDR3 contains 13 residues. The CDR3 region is CASTVPRTDTQCF. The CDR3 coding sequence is TGCGCCAGCACCGTTCCCCGGACAGATACGCAGTGTTTT.

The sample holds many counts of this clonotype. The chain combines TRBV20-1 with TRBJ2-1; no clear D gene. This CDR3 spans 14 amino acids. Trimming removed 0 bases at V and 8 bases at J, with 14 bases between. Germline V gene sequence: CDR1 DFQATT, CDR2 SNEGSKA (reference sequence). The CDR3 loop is CSAREWQSPDEQFF. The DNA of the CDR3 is TGCAGTGCTAGAGAATGGCAGTCCCCCGATGAGCAGTTCTTC.

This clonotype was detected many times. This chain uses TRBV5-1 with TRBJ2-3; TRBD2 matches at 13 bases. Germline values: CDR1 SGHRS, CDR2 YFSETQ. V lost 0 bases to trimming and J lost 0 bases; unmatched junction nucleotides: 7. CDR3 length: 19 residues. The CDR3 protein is CASSLGLAGGGWSTDTQYF. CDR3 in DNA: TGCGCCAGCAGCTTGGGACTAGCGGGAGGAGGATGGAGCACAGATACGCAGTATTTT.

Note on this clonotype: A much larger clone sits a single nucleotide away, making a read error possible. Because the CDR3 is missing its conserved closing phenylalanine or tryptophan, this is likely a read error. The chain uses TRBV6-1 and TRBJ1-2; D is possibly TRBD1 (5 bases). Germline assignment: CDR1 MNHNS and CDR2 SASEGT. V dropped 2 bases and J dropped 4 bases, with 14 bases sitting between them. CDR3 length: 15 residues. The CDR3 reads CASSETKSGSYGYTS. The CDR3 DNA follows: TGTGCCAGCAGTGAAACAAAGTCAGGGTCCTATGGCTACACCTCC.

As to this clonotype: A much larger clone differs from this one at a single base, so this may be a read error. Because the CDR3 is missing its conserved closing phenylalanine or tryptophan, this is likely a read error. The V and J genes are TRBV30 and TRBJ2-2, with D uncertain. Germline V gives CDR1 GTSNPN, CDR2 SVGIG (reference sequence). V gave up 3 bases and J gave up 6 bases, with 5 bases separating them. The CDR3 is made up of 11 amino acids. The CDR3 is CAWRGSGELFL. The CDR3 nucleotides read TGTGCCTGGAGAGGGTCCGGGGAGCTGTTTCTT.

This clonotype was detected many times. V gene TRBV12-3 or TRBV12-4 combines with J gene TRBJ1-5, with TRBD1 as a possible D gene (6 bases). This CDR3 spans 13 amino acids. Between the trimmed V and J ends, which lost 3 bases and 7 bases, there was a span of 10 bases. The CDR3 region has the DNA TGTGCCAGCAGTTTGAACCAGGGGCAGCCCCAGCATTTT. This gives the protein CASSLNQGQPQHF.

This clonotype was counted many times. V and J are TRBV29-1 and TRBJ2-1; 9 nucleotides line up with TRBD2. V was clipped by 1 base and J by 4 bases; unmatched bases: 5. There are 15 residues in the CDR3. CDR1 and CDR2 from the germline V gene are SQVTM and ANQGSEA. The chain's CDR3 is CSVEGLADSYNEQFF. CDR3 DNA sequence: TGCAGCGTTGAAGGACTAGCGGATAGTTACAATGAGCAGTTCTTC.

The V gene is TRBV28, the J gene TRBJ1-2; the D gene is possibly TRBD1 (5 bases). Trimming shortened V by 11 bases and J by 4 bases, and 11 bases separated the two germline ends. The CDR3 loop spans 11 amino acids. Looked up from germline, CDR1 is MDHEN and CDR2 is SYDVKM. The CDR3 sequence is CAGTGGYGYTF. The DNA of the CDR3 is TGTGCCGGAACCGGGGGCTATGGCTACACCTTC.

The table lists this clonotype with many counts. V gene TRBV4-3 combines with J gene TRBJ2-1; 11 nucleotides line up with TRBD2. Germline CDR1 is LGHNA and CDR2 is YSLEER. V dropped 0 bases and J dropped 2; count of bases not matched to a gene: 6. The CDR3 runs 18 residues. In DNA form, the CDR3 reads TGCGCCAGCAGCCAAGATGTCGTAGCGGGAGGGCCCTACAATGAGCAGTTCTTC. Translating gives CASSQDVVAGGPYNEQFF.

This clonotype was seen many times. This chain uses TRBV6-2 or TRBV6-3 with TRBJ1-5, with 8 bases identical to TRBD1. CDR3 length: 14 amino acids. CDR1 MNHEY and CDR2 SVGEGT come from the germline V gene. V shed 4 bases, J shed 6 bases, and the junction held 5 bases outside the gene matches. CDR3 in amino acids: CASSWQTGVQPQHF. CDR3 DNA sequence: TGTGCCAGCAGTTGGCAGACAGGGGTTCAGCCCCAGCATTTT.

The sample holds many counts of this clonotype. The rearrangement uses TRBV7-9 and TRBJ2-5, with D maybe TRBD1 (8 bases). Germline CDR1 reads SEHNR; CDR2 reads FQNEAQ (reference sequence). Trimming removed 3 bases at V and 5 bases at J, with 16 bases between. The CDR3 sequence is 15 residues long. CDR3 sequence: CASSFGQGGIETQYF. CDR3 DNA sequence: TGTGCCAGCAGCTTCGGACAGGGAGGGATCGAGACCCAGTACTTC.

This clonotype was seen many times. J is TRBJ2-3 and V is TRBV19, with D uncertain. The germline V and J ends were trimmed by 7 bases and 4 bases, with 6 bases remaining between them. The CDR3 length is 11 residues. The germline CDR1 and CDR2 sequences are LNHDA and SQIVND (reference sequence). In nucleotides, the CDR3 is TGTGCCAGTACCGGAGCAGATACGCAGTATTTT. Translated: CASTGADTQYF.

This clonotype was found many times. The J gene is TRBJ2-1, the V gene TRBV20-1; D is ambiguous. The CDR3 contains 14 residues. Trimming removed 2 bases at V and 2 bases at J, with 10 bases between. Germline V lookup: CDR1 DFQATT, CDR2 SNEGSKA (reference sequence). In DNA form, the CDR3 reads TGCAGTGCTAGAAAAGACATGACCTACAATGAGCAGTTCTTC. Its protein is CSARKDMTYNEQFF.

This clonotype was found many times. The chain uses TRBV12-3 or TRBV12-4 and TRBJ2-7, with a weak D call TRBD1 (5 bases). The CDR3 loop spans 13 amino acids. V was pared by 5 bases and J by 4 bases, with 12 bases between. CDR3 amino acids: CASSPIDRYEQYF. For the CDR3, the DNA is TGTGCCAGCAGTCCAATAGACAGATACGAGCAGTACTTC.

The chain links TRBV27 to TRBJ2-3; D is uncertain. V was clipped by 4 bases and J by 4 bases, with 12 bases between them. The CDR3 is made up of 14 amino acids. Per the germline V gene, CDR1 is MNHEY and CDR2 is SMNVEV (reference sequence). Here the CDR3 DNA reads TGTGCCAGCAGTTACCTCGGGTTCGCAGATACGCAGTATTTT. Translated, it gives CASSYLGFADTQYF.

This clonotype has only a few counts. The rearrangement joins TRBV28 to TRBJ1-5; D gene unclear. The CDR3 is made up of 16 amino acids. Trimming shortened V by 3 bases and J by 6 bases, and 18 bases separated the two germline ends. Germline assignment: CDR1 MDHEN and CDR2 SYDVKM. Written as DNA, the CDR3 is TGTGCCAGCAGTTTCCCTAAGGCAAGAAAGAGTCAGCCCCAGCATTTT. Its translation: CASSFPKARKSQPQHF.

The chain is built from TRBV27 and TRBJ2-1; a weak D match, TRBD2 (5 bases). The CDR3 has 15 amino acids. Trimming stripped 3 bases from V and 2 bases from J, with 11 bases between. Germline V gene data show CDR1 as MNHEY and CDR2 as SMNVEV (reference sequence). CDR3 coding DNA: TGTGCCAGCAGTTTCGGGGATAGCGCCTACAATGAGCAGTTCTTC. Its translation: CASSFGDSAYNEQFF.

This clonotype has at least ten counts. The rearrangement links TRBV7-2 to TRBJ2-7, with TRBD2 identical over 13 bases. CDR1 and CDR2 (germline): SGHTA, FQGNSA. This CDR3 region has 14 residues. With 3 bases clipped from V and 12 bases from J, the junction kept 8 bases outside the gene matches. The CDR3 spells CASSFLGLAGTRYF. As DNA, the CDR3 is TGTGCCAGCAGCTTTCTGGGACTAGCGGGAACCCGGTACTTC.

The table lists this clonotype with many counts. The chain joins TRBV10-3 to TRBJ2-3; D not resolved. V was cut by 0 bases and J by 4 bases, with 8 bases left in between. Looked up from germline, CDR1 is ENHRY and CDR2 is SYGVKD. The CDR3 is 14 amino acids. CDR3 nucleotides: TGTGCCATCAGTGAGTCTCTAGTTGCAGATACGCAGTATTTT. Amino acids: CAISESLVADTQYF.

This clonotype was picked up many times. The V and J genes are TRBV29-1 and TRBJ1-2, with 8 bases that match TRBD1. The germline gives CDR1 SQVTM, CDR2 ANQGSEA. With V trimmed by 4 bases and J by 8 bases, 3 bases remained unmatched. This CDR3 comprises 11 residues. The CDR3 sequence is CSVGTGWGYTF. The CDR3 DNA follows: TGCAGCGTTGGGACAGGGTGGGGCTACACCTTC.

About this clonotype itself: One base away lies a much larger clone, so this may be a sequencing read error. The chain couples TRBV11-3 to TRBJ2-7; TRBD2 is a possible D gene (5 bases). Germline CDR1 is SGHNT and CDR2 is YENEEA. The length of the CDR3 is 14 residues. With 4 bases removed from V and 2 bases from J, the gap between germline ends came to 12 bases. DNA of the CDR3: TGTGCCAGCAGCTCAGGATCCGGGACCTACGAGCAGTACTTC. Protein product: CASSSGSGTYEQYF.

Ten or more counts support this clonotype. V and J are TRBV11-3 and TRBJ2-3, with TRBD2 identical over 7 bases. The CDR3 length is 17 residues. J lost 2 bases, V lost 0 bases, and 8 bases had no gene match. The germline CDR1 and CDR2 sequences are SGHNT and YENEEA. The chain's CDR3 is CASSLDPSKRDTDTQYF. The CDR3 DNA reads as TGTGCCAGCAGCTTAGACCCCAGCAAGCGGGACACAGATACGCAGTATTTT.

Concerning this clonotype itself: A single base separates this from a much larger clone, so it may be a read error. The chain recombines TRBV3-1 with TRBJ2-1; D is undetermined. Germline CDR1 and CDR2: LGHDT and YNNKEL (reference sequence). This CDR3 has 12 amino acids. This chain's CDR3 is CARSQHSYEQFF. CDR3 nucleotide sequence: TGTGCCAGAAGCCAACACAGCTATGAGCAGTTCTTC.

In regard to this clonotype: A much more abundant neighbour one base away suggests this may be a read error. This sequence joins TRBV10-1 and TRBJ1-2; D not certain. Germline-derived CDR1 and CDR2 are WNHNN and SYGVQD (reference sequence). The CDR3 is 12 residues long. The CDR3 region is CASRKIFYGCTF. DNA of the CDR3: TGCGCCAGCAGGAAGATATTCTATGGCTGCACCTTC.

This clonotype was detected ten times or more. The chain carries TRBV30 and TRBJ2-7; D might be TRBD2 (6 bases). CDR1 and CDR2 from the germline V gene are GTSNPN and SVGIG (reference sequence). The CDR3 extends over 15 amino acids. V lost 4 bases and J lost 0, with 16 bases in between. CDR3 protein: CAWTRYGSSSYEQYF. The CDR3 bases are TGTGCCTGGACCCGTTACGGGAGTAGCTCCTACGAGCAGTACTTC.

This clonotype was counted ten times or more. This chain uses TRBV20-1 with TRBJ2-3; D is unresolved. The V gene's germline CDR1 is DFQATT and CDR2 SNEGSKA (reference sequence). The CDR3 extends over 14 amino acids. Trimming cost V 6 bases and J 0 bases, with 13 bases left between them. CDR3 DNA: TGCAGTGCCTGTTCTAACCCTAGCACAGATACGCAGTATTTT. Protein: CSACSNPSTDTQYF.

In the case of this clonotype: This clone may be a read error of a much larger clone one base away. The CDR3 spells CASMLAGRAYEQYF. The CDR3 DNA is TGTGCCAGCATGCTAGCGGGGAGGGCCTACGAGCAGTACTTC. The rearrangement joins TRBV6-2 or TRBV6-3 to TRBJ2-7, with 9 positions matching TRBD2. The germline V gene encodes CDR1 MNHEY and CDR2 SVGEGT. The V gene end was trimmed by 7 bases and the J gene end by 2 bases; junction bases not matched to a gene: 6. CDR3 length: 14 amino acids.

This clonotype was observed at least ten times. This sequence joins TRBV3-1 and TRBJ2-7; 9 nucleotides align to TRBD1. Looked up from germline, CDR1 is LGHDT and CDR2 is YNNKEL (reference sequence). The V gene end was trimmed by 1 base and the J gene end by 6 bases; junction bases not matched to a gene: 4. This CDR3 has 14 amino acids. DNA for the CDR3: TGTGCCAGCAGCCAAGGTACAGGGGGCTTCGAGCAGTACTTC. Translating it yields CASSQGTGGFEQYF.

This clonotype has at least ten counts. Here the CDR3 reads CASSFQGQVYNEQFF. DNA for the CDR3: TGTGCCAGCAGTTTCCAAGGACAGGTATACAATGAGCAGTTCTTC. The chain joins TRBV12-3 or TRBV12-4 to TRBJ2-1; 7 bases fit TRBD1. Trimming at V came to 3 bases and at J to 4 bases, leaving 6 bases not matched to a gene. This CDR3 region has 15 residues.

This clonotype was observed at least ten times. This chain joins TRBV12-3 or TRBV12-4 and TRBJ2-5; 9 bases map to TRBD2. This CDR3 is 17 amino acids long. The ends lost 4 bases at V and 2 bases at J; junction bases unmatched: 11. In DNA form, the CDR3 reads TGTGCCAGCAGTTCCCAGGGCGGGAGGGCCAATCAAGAGACCCAGTACTTC. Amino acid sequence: CASSSQGGRANQETQYF.